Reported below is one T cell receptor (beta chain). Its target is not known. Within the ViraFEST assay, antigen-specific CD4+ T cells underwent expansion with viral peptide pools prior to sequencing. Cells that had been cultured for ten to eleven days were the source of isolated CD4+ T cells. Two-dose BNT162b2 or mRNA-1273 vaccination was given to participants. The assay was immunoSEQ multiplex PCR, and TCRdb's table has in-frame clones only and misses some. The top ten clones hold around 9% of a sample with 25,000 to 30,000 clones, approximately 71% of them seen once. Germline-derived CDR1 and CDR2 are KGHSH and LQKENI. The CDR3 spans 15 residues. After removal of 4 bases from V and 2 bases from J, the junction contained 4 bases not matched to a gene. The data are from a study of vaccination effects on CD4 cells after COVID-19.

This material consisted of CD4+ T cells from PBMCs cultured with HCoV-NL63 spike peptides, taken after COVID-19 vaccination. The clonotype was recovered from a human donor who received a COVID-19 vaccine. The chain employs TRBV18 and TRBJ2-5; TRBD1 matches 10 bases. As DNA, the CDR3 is TGTGCCAGCTCACATCGACAGGGGGCGCAAGAGACCCAGTACTTC. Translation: CASSHRQGAQETQYF. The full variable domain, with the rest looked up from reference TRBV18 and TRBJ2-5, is NAGVMQNPRHLVRRRGQEARLRCSPMKGHSHVYWYRQLPEEGLKFMVYLQKENIIDESGMPKERFSAEFPKEGPSILRIQQVVRGDSAAYFCASSHRQGAQETQYFGPGTRLLVL.